This is a list of T cell receptor beta chains from one sample in a study of blood T cell repertoires in COVID-19. Profiled with immunoSEQ multiplex PCR; TCRdb holds only in-frame clones, not every one. Of roughly 350,000 clones listed, roughly 86% were seen once; the top ten hold approximately 7.4%. The specimen sequenced was peripheral blood. The origin of the receptors is a woman in her 70s with COVID-19, enrolled during active disease. The CDR3 runs from the conserved cysteine through the conserved F or W. D genes are given only for firm matches. The size field is filled for only some rows; it gives once, few, many or a size class.

D gene	V gene	clone size	J gene	CDR3 protein	CDR3 DNA
-	TRBV15	-	TRBJ1-6	CATSRVQLSSPLHF	TGTGCCACCAGCAGAGTACAGCTTAGTTCACCCCTCCACTTT
TRBD1	TRBV2	-	TRBJ1-2	CASNPGQGYYGYTF	TGTGCCAGCAATCCGGGACAGGGTTACTATGGCTACACCTTC
TRBD2	TRBV5-1	-	TRBJ2-5	CASSLGTSGVGETQYF	TGCGCCAGCAGCTTGGGGACTAGCGGGGTAGGAGAGACCCAGTACTTC
TRBD1	TRBV5-1	-	TRBJ1-1	CASSQGVGNTEAFF	TGCGCCAGCAGCCAGGGGGTTGGGAACACTGAAGCTTTCTTT
TRBD1	TRBV6-5	-	TRBJ1-6	CASRSDRVDRSPLHF	TGTGCCAGCAGGTCGGACAGGGTCGATCGGTCACCCCTCCACTTT
TRBD1	TRBV19	-	TRBJ1-4	CASSLTGGINEKLFF	TGTGCCAGTAGCCTAACAGGGGGGATTAATGAAAAACTGTTTTTT
-	TRBV5-1	-	TRBJ2-5	CASSLTPGSTGTQYF	TGCGCCAGCAGCCTGACCCCCGGGAGCACAGGGACCCAGTACTTC
TRBD1	TRBV5-6	-	TRBJ1-2	CASSSGTDLNYGYTF	TGTGCCAGCAGCTCCGGGACAGACCTCAACTATGGCTACACCTTC
TRBD2	TRBV2	-	TRBJ2-1	CASSGILAGRYNEQFF	TGTGCCAGCAGCGGGATTCTAGCGGGGCGGTACAATGAGCAGTTCTTC
-	TRBV5-1	-	TRBJ2-5	CASSLNPAGAGETQYF	TGCGCCAGCAGCTTAAATCCCGCGGGGGCGGGGGAGACCCAGTACTTC
TRBD2	TRBV27	-	TRBJ2-5	CASSQPRSGGETQYF	TGTGCCAGCAGTCAACCCCGTAGCGGGGGAGAGACCCAGTACTTC
TRBD1	TRBV5-1	-	TRBJ1-5	CASSPGQGNQPQHF	TGCGCCAGCAGCCCGGGACAGGGCAATCAGCCCCAGCATTTT
TRBD2	TRBV28	few	TRBJ2-2	CAGQRGTGELFF	TGTGCCGGGCAGCGGGGCACCGGGGAGCTGTTTTTT
-	TRBV29-1	once	TRBJ1-2	CSVPGYGYTF	TGCAGCGTTCCGGGGTATGGCTACACCTTC
-	TRBV6-5	-	TRBJ1-5	CASNPTGGGQPQHF	TGTGCCAGCAATCCGACGGGTGGAGGGCAGCCCCAGCATTTT
TRBD1	TRBV7-6	-	TRBJ2-7	CASSFGTGSYEQYF	TGTGCCAGCAGCTTCGGGACAGGCTCCTACGAGCAGTACTTC
TRBD1	TRBV10-3	-	TRBJ1-2	CAAGTGNYGYTF	TGTGCCGCGGGGACAGGGAACTATGGCTACACCTTC
-	TRBV12-5	-	TRBJ1-1	CASGLEGAEAFF	TGTGCTAGTGGTTTGGAGGGAGCTGAAGCTTTCTTT
-	TRBV11-2	many	TRBJ2-5	CASSFGGRRETQYF	TGTGCCAGCAGCTTTGGAGGGAGGAGAGAGACCCAGTACTTC
-	TRBV5-6	-	TRBJ2-7	CASSWGDSVYEQYF	TGTGCCAGCAGCTGGGGGGACAGCGTTTACGAGCAGTACTTC
TRBD2	TRBV30	-	TRBJ2-3	CASIGGAEIDTQYF	TGTGCCTCCATCGGGGGGGCCGAGATAGATACGCAGTATTTT
-	TRBV14	-	TRBJ2-7	CASSERGFYSYEQYF	TGTGCCAGCAGCGAAAGGGGGTTTTACTCCTACGAGCAGTACTTC
-	TRBV9	-	TRBJ1-2	CASSLPGTRSYTF	TGTGCCAGCAGTCTCCCCGGGACAAGGAGCTACACCTTC
-	TRBV27	-	TRBJ1-6	CASTPGGSGFSPLHF	TGTGCCAGCACCCCGGGGGGATCGGGATTCTCACCCCTCCACTTT
TRBD2	TRBV7-3	-	TRBJ2-3	CASSLSGGFTDTQYF	TGTGCCAGCAGCTTAAGCGGGGGGTTCACAGATACGCAGTATTTT
-	TRBV5-1	-	TRBJ1-3	CASSSTGFFGNTIYF	TGCGCCAGCAGCTCCACAGGGTTCTTTGGAAACACCATATATTTT
TRBD1	TRBV6-5	-	TRBJ1-2	CASHAGQGSDGYTF	TGTGCCAGCCACGCCGGACAGGGTTCGGATGGCTACACCTTC
TRBD1	TRBV5-1	-	TRBJ1-1	CASSSLPGQGAGGTEAFF	TGCGCCAGCAGCTCCTTACCGGGACAGGGGGCGGGTGGCACTGAAGCTTTCTTT
TRBD1	TRBV24-1	-	TRBJ2-2	CATSDSQTGGPGELFF	TGTGCCACCAGTGATTCCCAGACAGGGGGTCCCGGGGAGCTGTTTTTT